The 29 T cell receptor beta chains below come from one sample, sequenced in a study of cytomegalovirus exposure and HLA in healthy donors. The PCR had 60 Vbeta and 13 Jbeta primers. Profiled with immunoSEQ multiplex PCR; TCRdb holds only in-frame clones, not every one. The table has about 160,000 clones, 60% to 85% seen once; the top ten hold 6.5% to 8.5%. The material sequenced was PBMCs. The receptors here all came from a woman between 40 and 55 years old in good health and CMV-seropositive.

The genes are TRBV18 and TRBJ1-4; TRBD1 is a possible D gene (5 bases). Germline V lookup: CDR1 KGHSH, CDR2 LQKENI. The V end lost 5 bases, the J end lost 0 bases, and 19 bases lay between the germline ends. The CDR3 consists of 18 residues. The CDR3 loop is CASSKGIVGGSTNEKLFF. The CDR3 region has the DNA TGTGCCAGCTCAAAGGGAATCGTCGGGGGATCAACTAATGAAAAACTGTTTTTT.

The chain couples TRBV5-1 to TRBJ2-3; weak D call: TRBD2 (5 bases). The CDR3 contains 12 residues. Germline loops: CDR1 SGHRS, CDR2 YFSETQ. Trimming pared 3 bases from V and 8 bases from J, leaving 10 bases between. The CDR3 DNA reads as TGCGCCAGCAGCTCGGACTTCGGTACGCAGTATTTT. This codes for CASSSDFGTQYF.

This clone was seen only a few times. The rearrangement links TRBV19 to TRBJ1-1; 7 positions agree with TRBD1. V was clipped by 3 bases and J by 5 bases; unmatched bases: 9. This CDR3 is built from 15 residues. Germline V CDR1 and CDR2: LNHDA, SQIVND (reference sequence). The CDR3 loop reads CASSIQGGYTTEAFF. In nucleotides, the CDR3 is TGTGCCAGTAGTATCCAGGGGGGTTACACTACTGAAGCTTTCTTT.

The CDR3 reads CASSFRVNTEAFF. The CDR3 coding sequence is TGTGCCAGCAGTTTCAGGGTAAACACTGAAGCTTTCTTT. J is TRBJ1-1 and V is TRBV6-5, with D maybe TRBD1 (5 bases). Trimming left V 4 bases short and J 2 bases short, with 8 bases between. The CDR3 runs 13 residues. Germline values: CDR1 MNHEY, CDR2 SVGAGI.

The chain employs TRBV30 and TRBJ2-1; the D gene is possibly TRBD2 (5 bases). CDR3 length: 13 amino acids. Trimming cost V 0 bases and J 8 bases, with 11 bases left between them. Germline V gene data show CDR1 as GTSNPN and CDR2 as SVGIG (reference sequence). CDR3: CAWSVRGFDEQFF. The CDR3 nucleotides are TGTGCCTGGAGTGTACGGGGATTTGATGAGCAGTTCTTC.

The rearrangement uses TRBV10-3 and TRBJ1-6; 9 bases line up with TRBD1. The ends lost 6 bases at V and 9 bases at J; junction bases unmatched: 6. Germline-derived CDR1 and CDR2 are ENHRY and SYGVKD. CDR3 size: 14 residues. The CDR3 DNA reads as TGTGCCATCAGACCGGGACAGGGTGGTTCACCCCTCCACTTT. This gives the protein CAIRPGQGGSPLHF.

The chain couples TRBV6-4 to TRBJ2-2; weak D call: TRBD1 (6 bases). V lost 4 bases, J lost 3 bases, and 15 bases lay in between. CDR1 and CDR2 (germline): MRHNA, SNTAGT. The CDR3 is made up of 16 amino acids. This CDR3 reads CASSGSGGPDTGELFF. CDR3 coding DNA: TGTGCCAGCAGTGGCTCTGGGGGCCCGGACACCGGGGAGCTGTTTTTT.

The V gene is TRBV5-5, the J gene TRBJ1-6, with D perhaps matching TRBD1 (6 bases). This CDR3 spans 15 amino acids. The V and J ends lost 6 bases and 10 bases respectively, with 20 bases between them. The germline gives CDR1 SGHKS, CDR2 YYEKEE (reference sequence). CDR3 in amino acids: CASTNSVGGGSPLHF. DNA for the CDR3: TGTGCCAGCACCAACTCGGTCGGGGGGGGCTCACCCCTCCACTTT.

A remark on this clone: One junction end disagrees with the germline gene, perhaps due to a read error. This chain connects TRBV5-4 to TRBJ2-6; 12 nucleotides match TRBD2. The CDR3 covers 19 residues. Germline V gene lookup returns CDR1 SGHNT and CDR2 YYREEE (reference sequence). The CDR3 is CASSPRTSGGLSGANGLTF. CDR3 DNA: TGTGCCAGCAGCCCACGAACTAGCGGGGGGTTGAGTGGGGCCAACGGCCTGACTTTC.

This clone was recorded a few times. The V call is TRBV5-4, the J call TRBJ1-1, with TRBD1 matching 8 bases. With V trimmed by 4 bases and J by 7 bases, 9 bases remained unmatched. CDR3 length: 14 amino acids. Per the germline V gene, CDR1 is SGHNT and CDR2 is YYREEE (reference sequence). For the CDR3, the DNA is TGTGCCAGCAGCCAAGAATGGGACAGGTTTGAAGCTTTCTTT. Encoded protein: CASSQEWDRFEAFF.

With regard to this clone: One junction end does not reproduce the germline sequence, and a read error may be involved. The chain couples TRBV28 to TRBJ1-2, with 7 bases that match TRBD1. This CDR3 has 13 residues. CDR1 and CDR2 from the germline V gene are MDHEN and SYDVKM. The CDR3 region is CASRAGGQPFLGF. The CDR3 nucleotides read TGTGCCAGCAGAGCGGGGGGACAGCCTTTTTTGGGCTTC.

This clone was seen only once. This CDR3 reads CSASGTTYGYTF. CDR3 DNA: TGCAGCGCGTCCGGGACAACCTATGGCTACACCTTC. The chain couples TRBV29-1 to TRBJ1-2, with D perhaps TRBD1 (6 bases). The germline V gene has CDR1 SQVTM and CDR2 ANQGSEA. Between the trimmed V and J ends, which lost 7 bases and 4 bases, there was a span of 13 bases. The CDR3 loop spans 12 amino acids.

This clone was seen only once. The V and J genes are TRBV5-1 and TRBJ2-6; weak D call: TRBD2 (6 bases). Germline V CDR1 and CDR2: SGHRS, YFSETQ. Trimming took off 2 bases at V and 0 bases at J, with 15 bases between the two ends. This CDR3 is 18 amino acids long. The CDR3 bases are TGCGCCAGCAGCTTTCTTTCCGGAGGGACCTCTGGGGCCAACGTCCTGACTTTC. It yields the protein CASSFLSGGTSGANVLTF.

The table lists this clone with many counts. This chain uses TRBV7-9 with TRBJ1-5, with 7 bases lining up with TRBD1. V dropped 5 bases and J dropped 5; count of bases not matched to a gene: 6. Germline values: CDR1 SEHNR, CDR2 FQNEAQ (reference sequence). This CDR3 has 14 residues. The CDR3 here is CASSVDRVDQPQHF. The CDR3 DNA sequence: TGTGCCAGCAGCGTCGACAGGGTGGATCAGCCCCAGCATTTT. Filled out from reference TRBV7-9 and TRBJ1-5, the complete variable domain reads DTGVSQNPRHKITKRGQNVTFRCDPISEHNRLYWYRQTLGQGPEFLTYFQNEAQLEKSRLLSDRFSAERPKGSFSTLEIQRTEQGDSAMYLCASSVDRVDQPQHFGDGTRLSIL.

The chain is built from TRBV7-9 and TRBJ1-4; D perhaps matches TRBD1 (6 bases). Germline V gene lookup returns CDR1 SEHNR and CDR2 FQNEAQ (reference sequence). The CDR3 has 17 amino acids. V lost 3 bases and J lost 0, with 14 bases in between. The CDR3 DNA is TGTGCCAGCAGCTTGGGGGCAGGGACATCAACTAATGAAAAACTGTTTTTT. The encoded protein is CASSLGAGTSTNEKLFF.

The V gene is TRBV6-6, the J gene TRBJ1-2; D may be TRBD1 (6 bases). CDR3 length: 15 amino acids. V was trimmed by 6 bases and J by 0 bases, leaving 14 bases between them. Germline-derived CDR1 and CDR2 are MNHNY and SVGAGI (reference sequence). The CDR3 bases are TGTGCCAGCAGAGAAGGGACACCAGCTAACTATGGCTACACCTTC. Translation: CASREGTPANYGYTF.

V and J are TRBV10-3 and TRBJ2-1; 8 bases line up with TRBD2. The CDR3 is 14 amino acids. Germline CDR1 is ENHRY and CDR2 is SYGVKD. Trimming took 0 bases from V and 6 from J; bases not matched to a gene: 1. In DNA form, the CDR3 reads TGTGCCATCAGTGAGTCCGGGGGGGGCAATGAGCAGTTCTTC. Its protein product is CAISESGGGNEQFF.

A remark on this clone: Likely a read error: the CDR3 ends without its conserved phenylalanine or tryptophan. V usage is TRBV4-2 and J usage is TRBJ1-2, with 7 nucleotides matching TRBD1. The CDR3 covers 15 residues. Losses at the gene ends were 4 bases for V and 6 bases for J; bases not matched to a gene: 11. Germline assignment: CDR1 LGHNA and CDR2 YNFKEQ. The CDR3 sequence is CASSPTDRSQHGYTS. Written as DNA, the CDR3 is TGTGCCAGCAGCCCAACGGACAGGAGCCAGCATGGCTACACCTCC.

This clone showed up just a few times. V and J are TRBV7-9 and TRBJ2-7; D may be TRBD1 (6 bases). V lost 5 bases and J lost 0, with 11 bases in between. The CDR3 consists of 14 residues. Germline V gives CDR1 SEHNR, CDR2 FQNEAQ (reference sequence). For the CDR3, the DNA is TGTGCCAGCAGCCGGGGACAATCCTCCTACGAGCAGTACTTC. Protein: CASSRGQSSYEQYF.

The gene calls are TRBV18 and TRBJ1-4; D is uncertain. CDR1 and CDR2 from the germline V gene are KGHSH and LQKENI. V dropped 6 bases and J dropped 8 bases, with 10 bases sitting between them. The CDR3 runs to 12 residues. CDR3 nucleotides: TGTGCCAGCTCCGCCCAGTCAGAAAAACTGTTTTTT. Encoded protein: CASSAQSEKLFF.

The chain uses TRBV6-5 and TRBJ1-2; 7 nucleotides match TRBD1. The J segment lost 3 bases and the V segment lost 6 bases, leaving 7 bases of the junction unmatched. The CDR3 is made up of 14 amino acids. Germline CDR1 MNHEY, CDR2 SVGAGI. CDR3 sequence (DNA): TGTGCCAGCAGGGGCTCCGGGACAGACTATGGCTACACCTTC. Encoded protein: CASRGSGTDYGYTF.

CDR3 coding DNA: TGTGCCAGCAGGGCAGATTCCTCTGGAAACACCATATATTTT. Translating it yields CASRADSSGNTIYF. The chain employs TRBV10-3 and TRBJ1-3, with D possibly TRBD1 on 5 matching bases. There are 14 residues in the CDR3. The V end lost 10 bases, the J end lost 0 bases, and 13 bases lay between the germline ends. Looked up from germline, CDR1 is ENHRY and CDR2 is SYGVKD.

The chain links TRBV30 to TRBJ2-5, with 10 positions matching TRBD2. V lost 0 bases and J lost 5; bases outside the gene matches: 9. The CDR3 extends over 16 amino acids. CDR1 is GTSNPN, CDR2 SVGIG, per germline (reference sequence). CDR3 nucleotides: TGTGCCTGGAGTGTAAGGCTAGCGGGGGATATGGAGACCCAGTACTTC. It codes for CAWSVRLAGDMETQYF.

This clone was counted a single time. This chain connects TRBV20-1 to TRBJ2-3; no clear D gene. The CDR3 extends over 11 amino acids. Germline CDR1 and CDR2: DFQATT and SNEGSKA (reference sequence). Trimming shortened V by 7 bases and J by 0 bases, and 5 bases separated the two germline ends. The CDR3 loop is CSGASTDTQYF. The CDR3 DNA reads as TGCAGTGGGGCGAGCACAGATACGCAGTATTTT.

The chain carries TRBV5-1 and TRBJ1-1, with 10 bases lining up with TRBD1. Trimming took 4 bases from V and 9 from J; bases not matched to a gene: 3. The CDR3 loop spans 12 amino acids. CDR1 and CDR2 from the germline V gene are SGHRS and YFSETQ. CDR3 DNA sequence: TGCGCCAGCAGCACGGGACAGGGGAAAGCTTTCTTT. Its protein product is CASSTGQGKAFF.

This rearrangement joins TRBV19 to TRBJ1-3; D call uncertain. V was cut by 6 bases and J by 0 bases, with 12 bases left in between. The CDR3 consists of 15 residues. CDR1 is LNHDA and CDR2 is SQIVND in the germline V gene (reference sequence). The chain's CDR3 is CASRDGLYSGNTIYF. CDR3 nucleotide sequence: TGTGCCAGTAGGGACGGACTTTACTCTGGAAACACCATATATTTT.

The J gene is TRBJ2-1, the V gene TRBV9; 9 bases are shared with TRBD2. CDR1 and CDR2 from the germline V gene are SGDLS and YYNGEE. V was clipped by 2 bases and J by 5 bases; unmatched bases: 2. The CDR3 loop spans 14 amino acids. Here the CDR3 reads CASSVGTSHNEQFF. The CDR3 DNA reads TGTGCCAGCAGCGTGGGGACTAGCCACAATGAGCAGTTCTTC.

The CDR3 loop reads CASSYRSGLNYEQYF. The CDR3 DNA is TGTGCCAGCAGTTATAGGTCAGGTTTAAACTACGAGCAGTACTTC. The chain combines TRBV6-6 with TRBJ2-7, with unresolved D. From germline, CDR1 is MNHNY and CDR2 SVGAGI (reference sequence). Trimming pared 3 bases from V and 3 bases from J, leaving 15 bases between. This CDR3 is built from 15 residues.

V gene TRBV5-1 combines with J gene TRBJ2-7; 7 bases match TRBD2. The J segment lost 0 bases and the V segment lost 4 bases, leaving 4 bases of the junction unmatched. Germline CDR1 is SGHRS and CDR2 is YFSETQ. The CDR3 has 14 residues. CDR3 residues: CASSPGGSSYEQYF. The CDR3 nucleotides are TGCGCCAGCAGCCCCGGGGGGTCCTCCTACGAGCAGTACTTC.